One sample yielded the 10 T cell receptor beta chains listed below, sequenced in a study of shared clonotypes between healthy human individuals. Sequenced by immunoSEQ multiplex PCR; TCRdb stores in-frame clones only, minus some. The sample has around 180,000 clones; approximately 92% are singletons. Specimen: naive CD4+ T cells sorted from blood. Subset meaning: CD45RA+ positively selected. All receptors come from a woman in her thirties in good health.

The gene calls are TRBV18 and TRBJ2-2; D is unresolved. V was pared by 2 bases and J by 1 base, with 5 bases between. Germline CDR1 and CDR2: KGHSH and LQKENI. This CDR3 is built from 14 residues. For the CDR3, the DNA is TGTGCCAGCTCACCATTAGGGAACACCGGGGAGCTGTTTTTT. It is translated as CASSPLGNTGELFF. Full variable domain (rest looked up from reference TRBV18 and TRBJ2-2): NAGVMQNPRHLVRRRGQEARLRCSPMKGHSHVYWYRQLPEEGLKFMVYLQKENIIDESGMPKERFSAEFPKEGPSILRIQQVVRGDSAAYFCASSPLGNTGELFFGEGSRLTVL.

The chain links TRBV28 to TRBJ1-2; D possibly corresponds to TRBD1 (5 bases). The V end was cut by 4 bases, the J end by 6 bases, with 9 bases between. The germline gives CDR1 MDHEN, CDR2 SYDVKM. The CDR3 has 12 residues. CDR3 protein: CASSSQVDGYTF. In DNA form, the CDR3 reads TGTGCCAGCAGTTCACAGGTAGATGGCTACACCTTC.

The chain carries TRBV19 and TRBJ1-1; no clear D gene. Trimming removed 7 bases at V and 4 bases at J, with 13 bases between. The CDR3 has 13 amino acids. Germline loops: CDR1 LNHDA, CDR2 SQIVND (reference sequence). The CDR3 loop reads CASMVGLCTEAFF. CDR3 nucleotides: TGTGCCAGTATGGTCGGCCTATGCACTGAAGCTTTCTTT. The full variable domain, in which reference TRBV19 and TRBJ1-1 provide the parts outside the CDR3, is DGGITQSPKYLFRKEGQNVTLSCEQNLNHDAMYWYRQDPGQGLRLIYYSQIVNDFQKGDIAEGYSVSREKKESFPLTVTSAQKNPTAFYLCASMVGLCTEAFFGQGTRLTVV.

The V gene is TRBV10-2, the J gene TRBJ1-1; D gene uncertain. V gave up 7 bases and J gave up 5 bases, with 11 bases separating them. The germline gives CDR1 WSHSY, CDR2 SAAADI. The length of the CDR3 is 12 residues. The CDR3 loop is CASTSVGTEAFF. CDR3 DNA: TGCGCCAGCACCTCGGTGGGAACTGAAGCTTTCTTT.

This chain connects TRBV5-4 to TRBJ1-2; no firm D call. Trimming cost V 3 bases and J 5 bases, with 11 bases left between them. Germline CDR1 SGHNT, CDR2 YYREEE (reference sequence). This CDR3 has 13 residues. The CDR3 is CASSSSGPYGYTF. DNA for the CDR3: TGTGCCAGCAGCTCCTCCGGCCCTTATGGCTACACCTTC.

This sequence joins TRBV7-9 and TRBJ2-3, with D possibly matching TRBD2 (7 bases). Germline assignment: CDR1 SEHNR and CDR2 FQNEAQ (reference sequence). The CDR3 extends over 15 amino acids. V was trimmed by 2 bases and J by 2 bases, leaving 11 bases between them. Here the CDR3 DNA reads TGTGCCAGCAGCTTACGGGGGGACAACACAGATACGCAGTATTTT. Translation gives CASSLRGDNTDTQYF. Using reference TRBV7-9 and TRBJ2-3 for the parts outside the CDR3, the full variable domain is DTGVSQNPRHKITKRGQNVTFRCDPISEHNRLYWYRQTLGQGPEFLTYFQNEAQLEKSRLLSDRFSAERPKGSFSTLEIQRTEQGDSAMYLCASSLRGDNTDTQYFGPGTRLTVL.

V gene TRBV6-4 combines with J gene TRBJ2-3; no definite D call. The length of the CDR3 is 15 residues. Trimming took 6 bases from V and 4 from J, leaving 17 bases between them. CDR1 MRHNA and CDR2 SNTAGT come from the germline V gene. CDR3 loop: CASSKSRAVSDTQYF. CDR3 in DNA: TGTGCCAGCAGCAAGTCCCGGGCGGTCTCAGATACGCAGTATTTT.

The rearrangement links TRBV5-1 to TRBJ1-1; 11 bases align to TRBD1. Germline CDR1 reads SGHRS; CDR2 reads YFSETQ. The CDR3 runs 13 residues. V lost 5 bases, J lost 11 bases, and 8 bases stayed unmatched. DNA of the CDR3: TGCGCCAGCAGTAAAGGACAGGGGGCGTCCGCTTTCTTT. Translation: CASSKGQGASAFF.

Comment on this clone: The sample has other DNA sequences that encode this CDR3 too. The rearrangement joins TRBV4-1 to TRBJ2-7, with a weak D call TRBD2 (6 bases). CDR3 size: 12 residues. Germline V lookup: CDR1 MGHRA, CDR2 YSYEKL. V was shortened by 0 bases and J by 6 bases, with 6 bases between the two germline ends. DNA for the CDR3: TGCGCCAGCAGCCAAGAGGGAGGCGAGCAGTACTTC. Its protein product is CASSQEGGEQYF.

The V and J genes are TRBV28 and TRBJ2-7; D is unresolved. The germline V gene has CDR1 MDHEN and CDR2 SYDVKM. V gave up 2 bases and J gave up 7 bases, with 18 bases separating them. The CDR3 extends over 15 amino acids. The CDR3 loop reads CASSLPGLDPSEQYF. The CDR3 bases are TGTGCCAGCAGTTTACCCGGTCTAGACCCCTCGGAGCAGTACTTC.